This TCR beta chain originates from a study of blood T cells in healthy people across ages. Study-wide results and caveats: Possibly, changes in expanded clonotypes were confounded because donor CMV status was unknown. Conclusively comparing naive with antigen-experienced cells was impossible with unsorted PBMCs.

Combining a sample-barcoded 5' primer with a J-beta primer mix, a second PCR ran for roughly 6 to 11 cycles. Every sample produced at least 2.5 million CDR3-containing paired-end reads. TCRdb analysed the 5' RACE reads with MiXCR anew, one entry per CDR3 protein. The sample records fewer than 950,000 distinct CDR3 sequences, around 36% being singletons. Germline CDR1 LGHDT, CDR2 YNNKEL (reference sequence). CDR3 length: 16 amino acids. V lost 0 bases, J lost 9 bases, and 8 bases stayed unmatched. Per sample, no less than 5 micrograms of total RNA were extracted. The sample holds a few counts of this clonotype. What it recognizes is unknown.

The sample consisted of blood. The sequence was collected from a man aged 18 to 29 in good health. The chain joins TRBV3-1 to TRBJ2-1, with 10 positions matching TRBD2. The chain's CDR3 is CASSQDLASGGREQFF. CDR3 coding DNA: TGTGCCAGCAGCCAAGATTTGGCTAGCGGGGGACGTGAGCAGTTCTTC.